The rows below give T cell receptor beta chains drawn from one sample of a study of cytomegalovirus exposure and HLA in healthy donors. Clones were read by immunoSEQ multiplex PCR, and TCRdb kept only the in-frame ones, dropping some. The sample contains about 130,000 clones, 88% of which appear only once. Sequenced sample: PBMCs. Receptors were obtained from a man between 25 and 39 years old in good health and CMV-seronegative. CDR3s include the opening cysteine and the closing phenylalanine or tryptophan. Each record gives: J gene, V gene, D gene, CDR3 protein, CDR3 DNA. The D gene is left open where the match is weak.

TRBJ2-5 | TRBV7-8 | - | CASSLYGQETQYF | TGTGCCAGCAGCTTATACGGCCAAGAGACCCAGTACTTC
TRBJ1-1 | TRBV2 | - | CASSRDKLNTEAFF | TGTGCCAGCAGCCGGGACAAATTGAACACTGAAGCTTTCTTT
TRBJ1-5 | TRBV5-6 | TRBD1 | CASSIWTGLVNQPQHF | TGTGCCAGCAGCATATGGACAGGGTTGGTCAATCAGCCCCAGCATTTT
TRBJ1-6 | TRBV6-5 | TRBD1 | CASSYAGQGMNSPLHF | TGTGCCAGCAGTTACGCCGGACAGGGGATGAATTCACCCCTCCACTTT
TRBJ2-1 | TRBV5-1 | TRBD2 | CASSLWLAGGISYNEQFF | TGCGCCAGCAGCTTGTGGCTAGCGGGAGGCATATCTTACAATGAGCAGTTCTTC
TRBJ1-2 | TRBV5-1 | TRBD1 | CASSENRGTGNYGYTF | TGCGCCAGCAGCGAGAACCGCGGGACAGGCAACTATGGCTACACCTTC
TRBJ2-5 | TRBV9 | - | CASSVDPGETQYF | TGTGCCAGCAGCGTAGACCCCGGGGAGACCCAGTACTTC
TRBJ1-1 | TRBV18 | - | CASSFRGDLEAFF | TGTGCCAGCTCCTTCCGGGGGGATCTTGAAGCTTTCTTT
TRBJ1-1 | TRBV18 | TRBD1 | CASSTGEGTEAFF | TGTGCCAGCTCAACAGGGGAAGGGACTGAAGCTTTCTTT
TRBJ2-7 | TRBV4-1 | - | CASSQSGLTGAYEQYF | TGCGCCAGCAGCCAATCTGGACTTACTGGGGCCTACGAGCAGTACTTC
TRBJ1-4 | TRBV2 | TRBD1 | CASSETGGMKELFF | TGTGCCAGCTCAGAGACAGGGGGAATGAAGGAACTGTTTTTT
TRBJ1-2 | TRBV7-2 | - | CASSLSMNYGYTF | TGTGCCAGCAGCCTGAGTATGAACTATGGCTACACCTTC
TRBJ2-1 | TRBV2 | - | CASSEAFTYNEQFF | TGTGCCAGCAGTGAAGCGTTCACCTACAATGAGCAGTTCTTC
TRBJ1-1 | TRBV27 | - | CASSELGFFRAFF | TGTGCCAGCAGTGAGCTAGGTTTTTTCAGAGCTTTCTTT
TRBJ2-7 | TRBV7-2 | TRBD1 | CASSLVGTGGNPYEQYF | TGTGCCAGCAGCTTAGTTGGGACAGGGGGAAACCCCTACGAGCAGTACTTC